The present entry profiles one TCR beta chain with its context. This sample was taken from a study of blood T cell repertoires in COVID-19. Repertoires were generated with immunoSEQ multiplex PCR, while TCRdb's copy carries only in-frame clones and drops some. This table has just over 250,000 clones, 70% to 90% appearing once. This clonotype originated in a woman between 50 and 59 years old with acute or convalescent COVID-19. Sequencing was carried out using peripheral blood.

The CDR3 loop is CAWSSIGTPFNEQFF. The CDR3 DNA reads as TGTGCCTGGAGTTCTATTGGGACTCCATTTAATGAGCAGTTCTTC. The V and J genes are TRBV30 and TRBJ2-1; D may be TRBD2 (6 bases). Germline lookup yields CDR1 GTSNPN and CDR2 SVGIG (reference sequence). This CDR3 has 15 residues. V lost 2 bases and J lost 7, with 18 bases in between. The whole variable domain, remainder taken from reference TRBV30 and TRBJ2-1, is SQTIHQWPATLVQPVGSPLSLECTVEGTSNPNLYWYRQAAGRGLQLLFYSVGIGQISSEVPQNLSASRPQDRQFILSSKKLLLSDSGFYLCAWSSIGTPFNEQFFGPGTRLTVL.